The present TCR beta chain was sequenced within a study of OX40 agonist ivuxolimab in advanced cancers. Study context: Dosing consisted of intravenous ivuxolimab at 0.01 to 10 mg/kg every 2 weeks.

Sequenced by immunoSEQ multiplex PCR; TCRdb stores in-frame clones only, minus some. The top ten clones hold around 0.3% of a sample with 85,000 to 100,000 clones, 93% of them seen once. CDR1 and CDR2 from the germline V gene are MNHNY and SVGAGI (reference sequence). V was trimmed by 6 bases and J by 5 bases, leaving 13 bases between them. The CDR3 length is 13 residues. In the case of this clone: Its antigen is as yet unknown.

Study outcomes and limitations: Which antigen the expanded peripheral T cells recognized is unknown.

The gene calls are TRBV6-6 and TRBJ2-5; D gene unclear. The receptor's source is an adult with an advanced solid tumor such as melanoma, head and neck, liver or kidney cancer. This specimen was CD4+ or CD8+ T cells sorted from blood, taken in a trial of the OX40 agonist ivuxolimab. The CDR3 is CASSVRYGETQYF. CDR3 bases: TGTGCCAGCAGCGTCCGGTATGGGGAGACCCAGTACTTC.